A single sample gave rise to the 5 T cell receptor beta chains below, sequenced in a study of tumor-infiltrating lymphocytes in localized non-small cell lung cancer. The assay was immunoSEQ multiplex PCR, and TCRdb's table has in-frame clones only and misses some. The table includes about 16,000 clones, 45% detected once. The sequencing sample was made of lung tumor tissue. These receptors came from a human donor with non-small cell lung cancer.

The chain has TRBV7-8 and TRBJ1-1; D not resolved. The CDR3 totals 14 residues. Germline values: CDR1 SGHVS, CDR2 FQNEAQ. V lost 4 bases and J 1 base, leaving 10 bases between the germline ends. CDR3 sequence: CASSSTPTNTEAFF. The CDR3 DNA is TGTGCCAGCAGCTCGACGCCGACGAACACTGAAGCTTTCTTT. Complete variable domain (other parts from reference TRBV7-8 and TRBJ1-1): GAGVSQSPRYKVAKRGQDVALRCDPISGHVSLFWYQQALGQGPEFLTYFQNEAQLDKSGLPSDRFFAERPEGSVSTLKIQRTQQEDSAVYLCASSSTPTNTEAFFGQGTRLTVV.

The chain recombines TRBV28 with TRBJ1-6; weak D call: TRBD1 (5 bases). Germline loops: CDR1 MDHEN, CDR2 SYDVKM. Trimming removed 2 bases from V and 6 bases from J, with 11 bases in between. This CDR3 contains 15 residues. This chain's CDR3 is CASSLRDSPNSPLHF. As DNA, the CDR3 is TGTGCCAGCAGTTTAAGGGACTCACCTAATTCACCCCTCCACTTT.

The rearrangement joins TRBV14 to TRBJ2-7; no reliable D call. Germline CDR1 and CDR2: SGHDN and FVKESK. The CDR3 runs to 11 residues. V was clipped by 4 bases and J by 3 bases, with 4 bases between them. CDR3 in amino acids: CASSPNYEQYF. The CDR3 DNA reads TGTGCCAGCAGCCCAAACTACGAGCAGTACTTC.

The J gene is TRBJ2-7, the V gene TRBV11-2; no clear D. The CDR3 runs 14 residues. Germline CDR1 is SGHAT and CDR2 is FQNNGV. V shed 3 bases and J shed 3 bases, with 12 bases lying between them. CDR3 in DNA: TGTGCCAGCAGCTTTTTGGGCAAAAACTACGAGCAGTACTTC. Protein sequence: CASSFLGKNYEQYF.

This clone has only a few counts. The chain links TRBV7-2 to TRBJ2-7, with 9 bases that match TRBD2. The junction had 7 bases not matched to a gene; V was cut back by 4 bases and J by 3 bases. There are 15 residues in the CDR3. Germline V gene sequence: CDR1 SGHTA, CDR2 FQGNSA. The CDR3 nucleotides read TGTGCCAGCAGCTACCAAGCGGGGGGAGACTACGAGCAGTACTTC. It yields the protein CASSYQAGGDYEQYF.